What follows is one T cell receptor beta chain and its context. The antigen remains unidentified. TCRdb re-called the reads with MiXCR, one entry per CDR3 protein. The sample contains more than 200,000 distinct CDR3 sequences, 9.1% of which appear only once. These data originate in a study of T cell repertoires in cytomegalovirus infection. Study-wide background: Public TCR beta signatures provided an indication of both CMV infection and a matching HLA type. Regarding the study as a whole: CMV-specific TCR beta clonotypes restricted by HLA-C were the ones dominating the ex vivo response. Individuals carrying CMV plus the relevant HLA were identified by cumulative frequency of public TCR beta families.

Trimming cost V 3 bases and J 9 bases, with 18 bases left between them. This CDR3 has 16 amino acids. The germline V gene encodes CDR1 LGHDT and CDR2 YNNKEL (reference sequence). This clonotype originated in a human donor in good health (CMV status not recorded). Some clones in this sample may be carry-over from other donors' samples. This chain connects TRBV3-1 to TRBJ1-6; maybe TRBD1 (5 bases). Sequenced sample: PBMCs. The DNA of the CDR3 is TGTGCCAGCAGCCATCCTGGGACGGCGATGAGTTCACCCCTCCACTTT. Translating it yields CASSHPGTAMSSPLHF.